The rows below give T cell receptor beta chains drawn from one sample of a study of T cells in Graves' hyperthyroidism and ophthalmopathy. TCRdb called the multiplex PCR reads again in MiXCR, with one record for every CDR3 protein. The data show 250,000 to 300,000 distinct CDR3 sequences, approximately 15% seen once. Sequenced: blood. The receptors originated from a woman between 40 and 50 years old with Graves' hyperthyroidism. The CDR3 runs from the conserved cysteine through the conserved F or W. Fields, in order: V gene, J gene, clone size, D gene, CDR3 protein, CDR3 DNA. The D gene is left open where the match is weak. Size tells how often a clone was seen (once, few, many) or the class of an expanded clone, and some rows leave it out.

TRBV6-1	TRBJ1-1	many	-	CASKKELNTEAFF	TGTGCCAGCAAGAAGGAGTTGAACACTGAAGCTTTCTTT
TRBV3-1	TRBJ2-1	many	-	CASSLRRNEQFF	TGTGCCAGCAGCCTTCGACGGAATGAGCAGTTCTTC
TRBV7-6	TRBJ2-1	-	-	CASSFSGGLPEVNKQFF	TGTGCCAGCAGCTTTAGCGGTGGACTGCCAGAAGTCAATAAGCAGTTCTTC
TRBV2	TRBJ2-1	many	TRBD2	CASSAASTSGTYNEQFF	TGTGCCAGCAGTGCAGCTTCGACTAGCGGGACGTACAATGAGCAGTTCTTC
TRBV28	TRBJ2-7	many	-	CASSFVSGRLSEQYF	TGTGCCAGCAGTTTTGTCTCGGGGCGCTTGAGCGAGCAGTACTTC
TRBV27	TRBJ1-6	few	TRBD1	CASGGTALSYNSPLHF	TGTGCCAGCGGCGGGACAGCTCTCTCCTATAATTCACCCCTCCACTTT
TRBV5-1	TRBJ2-2	few	-	CASSLGRTGELFF	TGCGCCAGCAGCTTGGGCCGTACCGGGGAGCTGTTTTTT
TRBV6-1	TRBJ2-1	-	TRBD1	CASMTADRYDDEQFF	TGTGCCAGCATGACGGCGGACAGGTATGATGATGAGCAGTTCTTC
TRBV6-1	TRBJ2-1	many	-	CASRINRAGAVGNEQFF	TGTGCCAGCAGAATCAACCGGGCAGGGGCTGTGGGCAATGAGCAGTTCTTC
TRBV27	TRBJ2-1	-	TRBD2	CASGLAKNNEQFF	TGTGCCAGCGGACTAGCGAAAAACAATGAGCAGTTCTTC
TRBV6-4	TRBJ1-4	-	-	CASSEQGLGEKLFF	TGTGCCAGCAGTGAGCAGGGATTAGGTGAAAAACTGTTTTTT
TRBV25-1	TRBJ2-2	few	-	CASSDPQGIGELFF	TGTGCCAGCAGTGACCCTCAGGGGATCGGGGAGCTGTTTTTT
TRBV2	TRBJ2-3	many	-	CASSEPNAATDTQYF	TGTGCCAGCAGTGAACCCAATGCCGCCACAGATACGCAGTATTTT
TRBV6-5	TRBJ2-3	-	TRBD2	CASSSSGVGTDTQYF	TGTGCCAGCAGTTCTAGCGGGGTCGGCACAGATACGCAGTATTTT
TRBV12-3/TRBV12-4	TRBJ2-5	many	TRBD2	CASSPGGSWALQYF	TGTGCCAGCAGCCCCGGGGGGTCGTGGGCCCTCCAGTACTTC
TRBV6-1	TRBJ2-1	-	-	CASKDSYNEQFF	TGTGCCAGCAAGGACAGTTACAATGAGCAGTTCTTC
TRBV24-1	TRBJ2-1	-	TRBD2	CATSDTGLAGYNEQFF	TGTGCCACCAGTGACACGGGACTAGCGGGATACAATGAGCAGTTCTTC
TRBV28	TRBJ1-4	many	TRBD1	CASSAGTENEKLFF	TGTGCCAGCAGTGCCGGGACAGAAAATGAAAAACTGTTTTTT
TRBV7-3	TRBJ2-5	-	TRBD2	CASSQALAVGEETQYF	TGCGCCAGCAGCCAAGCTCTAGCGGTGGGCGAAGAGACCCAGTACTTC
TRBV6-1	TRBJ2-2	many	TRBD1	CASKPGQGSGELFF	TGTGCCAGCAAACCGGGACAGGGGTCCGGGGAGCTGTTTTTT
TRBV4-1	TRBJ2-1	few	TRBD2	CASSQGQAGGDEQFF	TGCGCCAGCAGCCAAGGCCAAGCGGGAGGGGATGAGCAGTTCTTC
TRBV19	TRBJ2-1	few	-	CASTSTGARGGEQFF	TGTGCCAGTACCTCCACTGGGGCGCGGGGCGGTGAGCAGTTCTTC
TRBV28	TRBJ2-7	-	TRBD2	CASSLGGLAGPSNHEQYF	TGTGCCAGCAGTTTGGGAGGACTAGCGGGACCCTCGAACCACGAGCAGTACTTC
TRBV9	TRBJ2-7	-	TRBD1	CASSKTGDGFYEQYF	TGTGCCAGCAGCAAAACAGGGGATGGATTCTACGAGCAGTACTTC
TRBV12-3/TRBV12-4	TRBJ2-5	many	-	CASSPSRRDQLQETQYF	TGTGCCAGCAGTCCCTCCCGACGAGATCAGCTGCAAGAGACCCAGTACTTC
TRBV2	TRBJ1-2	many	-	CASTFFQAGYTF	TGTGCCAGCACTTTTTTTCAGGCTGGCTACACCTTC
TRBV28	TRBJ2-5	-	TRBD1	CASRGQGTGQETQYF	TGTGCCAGCAGGGGTCAGGGGACAGGCCAAGAGACCCAGTACTTC
TRBV9	TRBJ1-5	-	-	CASSVSDRSDQPQHF	TGTGCCAGCAGCGTTTCGGACAGAAGCGACCAGCCCCAGCATTTT
TRBV4-1	TRBJ2-1	-	TRBD2	CASSPRAGLAGYGEQFF	TGCGCCAGCAGCCCTCGGGCAGGACTAGCGGGGTATGGTGAGCAGTTCTTC
TRBV30	TRBJ1-5	many	-	CAWSGQGNQPQHF	TGTGCCTGGAGTGGACAGGGCAATCAGCCCCAGCATTTT
TRBV12-3/TRBV12-4	TRBJ2-3	few	-	CASSAHRDADTQYF	TGTGCCAGCAGTGCCCACAGAGACGCAGATACGCAGTATTTT
TRBV6-2/TRBV6-3	TRBJ2-7	-	-	CASSYSRLYEQYF	TGTGCCAGCAGTTACTCTCGTTTGTACGAGCAGTACTTC
TRBV7-9	TRBJ1-4	many	-	CASSSETNEKLFF	TGTGCCAGCAGCAGCGAGACTAATGAAAAACTGTTTTTT
TRBV19	TRBJ1-2	-	-	CASQETGGYTF	TGTGCCAGTCAGGAGACGGGGGGCTACACCTTC
TRBV20-1	TRBJ2-5	many	TRBD2	CSARGLAGAQETQYF	TGCAGTGCTCGGGGTTTAGCGGGAGCCCAAGAGACCCAGTACTTC
TRBV7-2	TRBJ1-1	many	-	CASSSGQGGAAFF	TGTGCCAGCAGCTCGGGACAAGGTGGAGCGGCTTTCTTT
TRBV6-1	TRBJ1-1	many	TRBD1	CVITGTGNQAFF	TGTGTCATAACCGGGACAGGGAATCAAGCTTTCTTT
TRBV7-9	TRBJ2-3	many	TRBD2	CASQSGSIGTDTQYF	TGTGCCAGCCAAAGCGGGAGCATAGGCACAGATACGCAGTATTTT
TRBV19	TRBJ2-3	many	TRBD2	CASRTSGSLTDTQYF	TGTGCCAGCAGGACTAGCGGGAGTCTCACAGATACGCAGTATTTT
TRBV20-1	TRBJ1-6	many	-	CSARSGVNSPLHF	TGCAGTGCTAGATCCGGGGTCAATTCACCCCTCCACTTT
TRBV5-1	TRBJ1-5	many	-	CASSPGHDNQPQHF	TGCGCCAGCAGCCCAGGACACGATAATCAGCCCCAGCATTTT
TRBV12-3/TRBV12-4	TRBJ1-3	many	-	CASSNGPGHSGNTIYF	TGTGCCAGCAGTAACGGGCCGGGACACTCTGGAAACACCATATATTTT
TRBV28	TRBJ2-2	many	TRBD2	CASNGGRFFAGELFF	TGTGCCAGCAACGGCGGGAGGTTTTTCGCCGGGGAGCTGTTTTTT
TRBV6-1	TRBJ1-3	-	-	CASSESFRSSGNTIYF	TGTGCCAGCAGTGAGTCCTTCAGATCCTCTGGAAACACCATATATTTT
TRBV11-2	TRBJ2-3	many	-	CASSLNAVSTDTQYF	TGTGCCAGCAGCTTAAACGCGGTCTCCACAGATACGCAGTATTTT
TRBV20-1	TRBJ1-5	many	-	CSAMDTLSAQHF	TGCAGTGCTATGGACACCCTATCGGCCCAGCATTTT
TRBV7-9	TRBJ2-1	many	-	CASTELAPPHEQFF	TGTGCCAGCACCGAACTGGCCCCCCCCCATGAGCAGTTCTTC
TRBV5-6	TRBJ1-2	many	-	CASSSDRSNYGYTF	TGTGCCAGCAGCTCAGACAGGTCTAACTATGGCTACACCTTC
TRBV20-1	TRBJ1-1	many	-	CSATNTFEAFF	TGCAGTGCTACAAATACATTCGAAGCTTTCTTT
TRBV2	TRBJ2-1	few	TRBD1	CASSGTGQGYGEQFF	TGTGCCAGCAGTGGTACGGGACAGGGGTATGGTGAGCAGTTCTTC
TRBV10-3	TRBJ1-5	-	-	CASSEGQVFFLGDQPQHF	TGTGCCAGCTCCGAGGGACAAGTCTTTTTCTTGGGTGATCAGCCCCAGCATTTT
TRBV6-2/TRBV6-3	TRBJ2-4	many	-	CASSTQQVAKNIQYF	TGTGCCAGCAGTACGCAACAGGTAGCCAAAAACATTCAGTACTTC
TRBV5-6	TRBJ2-7	few	-	CASSFLGDPSLNEQYF	TGTGCCAGCAGCTTTTTGGGCGACCCATCTTTAAACGAGCAGTACTTC
TRBV7-9	TRBJ2-5	many	TRBD1	CASTPGRGQGETQYF	TGTGCCAGCACCCCGGGAAGGGGACAGGGTGAGACCCAGTACTTC
TRBV27	TRBJ2-1	many	-	CASSLFGRDNEQFF	TGTGCCAGCAGTTTATTCGGGAGAGACAATGAGCAGTTCTTC
TRBV6-1	TRBJ2-1	many	-	CASSSPTAEQFF	TGTGCCAGCAGTTCTCCGACAGCCGAGCAGTTCTTC
TRBV6-4	TRBJ1-5	many	-	CASGTCPIDEGYQPQHF	TGTGCCAGCGGGACCTGTCCCATCGATGAGGGTTATCAGCCCCAGCATTTT